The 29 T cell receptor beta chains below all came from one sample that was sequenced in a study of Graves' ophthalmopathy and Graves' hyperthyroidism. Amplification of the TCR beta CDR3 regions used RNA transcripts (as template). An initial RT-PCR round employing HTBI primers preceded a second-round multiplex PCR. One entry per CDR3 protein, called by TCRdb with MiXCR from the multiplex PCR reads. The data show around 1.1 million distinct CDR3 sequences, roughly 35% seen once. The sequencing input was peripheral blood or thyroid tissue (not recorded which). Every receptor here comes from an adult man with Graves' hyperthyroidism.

The CDR3 DNA reads as TGTGCCAGTAGTATCGGGACGGGAGCTGGAAGCACTGAAGCTTTCTTT. Amino acids: CASSIGTGAGSTEAFF. The J gene is TRBJ1-1, the V gene TRBV19, with a weak D call TRBD1 (5 bases). Trimming took 3 bases from V and 4 from J, leaving 18 bases between them. The CDR3 loop spans 16 amino acids. Germline V gene lookup returns CDR1 LNHDA and CDR2 SQIVND (reference sequence).

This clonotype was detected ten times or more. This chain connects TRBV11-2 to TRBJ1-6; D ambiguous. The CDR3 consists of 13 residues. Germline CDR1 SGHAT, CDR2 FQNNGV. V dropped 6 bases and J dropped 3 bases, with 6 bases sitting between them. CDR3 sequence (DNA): TGTGCCAGCAGGAGCGGCTATAATTCACCCCTCCACTTT. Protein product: CASRSGYNSPLHF.

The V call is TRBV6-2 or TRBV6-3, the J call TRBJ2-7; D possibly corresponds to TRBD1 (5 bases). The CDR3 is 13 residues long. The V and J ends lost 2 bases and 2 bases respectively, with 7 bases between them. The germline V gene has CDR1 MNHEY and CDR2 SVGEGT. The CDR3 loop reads CASSYTTAYEQYF. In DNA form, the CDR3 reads TGTGCCAGCAGTTACACGACAGCCTACGAGCAGTACTTC.

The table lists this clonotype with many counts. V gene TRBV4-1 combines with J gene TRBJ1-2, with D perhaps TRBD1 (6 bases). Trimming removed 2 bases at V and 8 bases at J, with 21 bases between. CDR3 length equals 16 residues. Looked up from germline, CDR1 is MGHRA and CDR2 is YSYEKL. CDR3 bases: TGCGCCAGCAGCCAACCCCTACAGGGAAGAGGTGACGGCTACACCTTC. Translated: CASSQPLQGRGDGYTF.

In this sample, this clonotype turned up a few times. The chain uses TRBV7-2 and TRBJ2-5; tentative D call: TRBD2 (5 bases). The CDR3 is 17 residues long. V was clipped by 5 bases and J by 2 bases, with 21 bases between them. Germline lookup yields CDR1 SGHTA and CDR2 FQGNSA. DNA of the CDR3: TGTGCCAGCAGCACGACCGGGGTTAGACCCCCTCAAGAGACCCAGTACTTC. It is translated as CASSTTGVRPPQETQYF.

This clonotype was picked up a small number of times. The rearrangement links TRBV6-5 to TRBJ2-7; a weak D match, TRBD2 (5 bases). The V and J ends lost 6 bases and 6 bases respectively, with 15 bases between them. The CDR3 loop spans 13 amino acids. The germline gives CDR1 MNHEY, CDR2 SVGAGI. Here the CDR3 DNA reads TGTGCCAGCAGCTCGCTTCGGGGTCGCGAGCAGTACTTC. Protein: CASSSLRGREQYF.

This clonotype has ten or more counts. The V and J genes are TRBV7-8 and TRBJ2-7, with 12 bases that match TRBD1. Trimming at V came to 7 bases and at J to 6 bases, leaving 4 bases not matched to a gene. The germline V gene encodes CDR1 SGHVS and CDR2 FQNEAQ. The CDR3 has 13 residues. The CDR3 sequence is CASIEGQGAEQYF. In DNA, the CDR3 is TGTGCCAGCATCGAGGGACAGGGGGCCGAGCAGTACTTC. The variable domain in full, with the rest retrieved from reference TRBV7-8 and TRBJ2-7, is GAGVSQSPRYKVAKRGQDVALRCDPISGHVSLFWYQQALGQGPEFLTYFQNEAQLDKSGLPSDRFFAERPEGSVSTLKIQRTQQEDSAVYLCASIEGQGAEQYFGPGTRLTVT.

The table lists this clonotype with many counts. For the CDR3, the DNA is TGCGCCAGCAGCCCCGTTCGGGTCGGAAGTCCATACGAGCAGTACTTC. Translated, it gives CASSPVRVGSPYEQYF. V gene TRBV5-1 combines with J gene TRBJ2-7; D is unclear. CDR1 and CDR2 from the germline V gene are SGHRS and YFSETQ. V lost 4 bases and J 4 bases, leaving 21 bases between the germline ends. This CDR3 comprises 16 residues.

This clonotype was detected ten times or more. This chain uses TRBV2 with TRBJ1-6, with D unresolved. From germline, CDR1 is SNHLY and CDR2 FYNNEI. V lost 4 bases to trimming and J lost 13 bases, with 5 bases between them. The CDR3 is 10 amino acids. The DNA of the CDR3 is TGTGCCAGCAGTGTTGAGCCCCTCCACTTT. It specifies CASSVEPLHF.

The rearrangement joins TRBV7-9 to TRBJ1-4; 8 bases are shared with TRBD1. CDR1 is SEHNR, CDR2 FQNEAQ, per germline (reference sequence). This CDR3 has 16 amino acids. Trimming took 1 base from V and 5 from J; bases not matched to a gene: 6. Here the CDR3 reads CASSLGGGQGNEKLFF. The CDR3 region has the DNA TGTGCCAGCAGCTTAGGAGGAGGACAGGGCAATGAAAAACTGTTTTTT.

In DNA, the CDR3 is TGTGCCATCAGTGTGATAGCGGGAAACCAAGAGACCCAGTACTTC. Translating it yields CAISVIAGNQETQYF. V gene TRBV10-3 combines with J gene TRBJ2-5; 8 bases fit TRBD2. Germline CDR1 reads ENHRY; CDR2 reads SYGVKD. V gave up 4 bases and J gave up 0 bases; unmatched junction bases: 4. This CDR3 is built from 15 residues.

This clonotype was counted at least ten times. The DNA for the CDR3 is TGTGCCAGTCTTGGGTATCCGGGACAGCTGAAAGAGACCCAGTACTTC. Its translation is CASLGYPGQLKETQYF. V usage is TRBV7-9 and J usage is TRBJ2-5; 7 nucleotides align to TRBD1. Unmatched junction bases numbered 16, after V lost 9 bases and J lost 3 bases. The CDR3 contains 16 residues. The germline CDR1 and CDR2 sequences are SEHNR and FQNEAQ (reference sequence).

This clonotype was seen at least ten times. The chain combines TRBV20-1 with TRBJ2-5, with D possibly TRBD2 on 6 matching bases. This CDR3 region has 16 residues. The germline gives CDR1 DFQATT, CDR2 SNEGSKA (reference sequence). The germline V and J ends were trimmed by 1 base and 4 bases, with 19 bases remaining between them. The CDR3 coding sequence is TGCAGTGCTAGAGTTCCGGCGCGGGGCGGGCGAGAGACCCAGTACTTC. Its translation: CSARVPARGGRETQYF.

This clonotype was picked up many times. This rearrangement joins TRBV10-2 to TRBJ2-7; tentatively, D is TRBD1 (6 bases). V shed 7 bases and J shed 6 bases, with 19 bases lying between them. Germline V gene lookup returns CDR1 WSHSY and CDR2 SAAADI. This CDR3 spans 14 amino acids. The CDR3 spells CASKPQGLGGEQYF. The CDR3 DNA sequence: TGCGCCAGCAAACCCCAGGGGTTAGGGGGCGAGCAGTACTTC.

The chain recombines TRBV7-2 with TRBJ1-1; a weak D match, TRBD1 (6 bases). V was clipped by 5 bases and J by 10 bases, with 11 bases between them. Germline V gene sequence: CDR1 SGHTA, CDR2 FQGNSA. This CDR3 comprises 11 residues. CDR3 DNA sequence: TGTGCCAGCAGCGTAGGGGGGGGAGCTTTCTTT. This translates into CASSVGGGAFF.

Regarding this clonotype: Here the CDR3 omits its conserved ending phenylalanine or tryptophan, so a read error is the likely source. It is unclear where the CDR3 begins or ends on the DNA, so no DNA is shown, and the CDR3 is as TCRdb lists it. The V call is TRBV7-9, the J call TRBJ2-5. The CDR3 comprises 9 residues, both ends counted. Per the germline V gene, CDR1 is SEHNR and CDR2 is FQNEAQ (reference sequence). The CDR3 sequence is CASSLVVGS.

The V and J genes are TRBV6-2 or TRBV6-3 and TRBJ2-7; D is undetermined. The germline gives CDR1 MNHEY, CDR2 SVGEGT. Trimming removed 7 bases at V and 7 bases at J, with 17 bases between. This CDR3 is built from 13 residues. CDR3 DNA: TGTGCCAGCACCCCCGAGGCGCATAATGAGCAGTACTTC. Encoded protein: CASTPEAHNEQYF.

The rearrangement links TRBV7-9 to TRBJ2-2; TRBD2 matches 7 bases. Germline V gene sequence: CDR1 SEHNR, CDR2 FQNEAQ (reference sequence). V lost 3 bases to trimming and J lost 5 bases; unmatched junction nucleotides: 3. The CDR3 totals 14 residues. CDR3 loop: CASSFRGSTGELFF. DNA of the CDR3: TGTGCCAGCAGCTTCCGCGGGAGTACCGGGGAGCTGTTTTTT.

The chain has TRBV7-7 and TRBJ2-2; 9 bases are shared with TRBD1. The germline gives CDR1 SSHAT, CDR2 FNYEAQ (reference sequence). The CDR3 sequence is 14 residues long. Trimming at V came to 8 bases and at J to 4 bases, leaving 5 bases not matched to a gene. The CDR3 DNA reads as TGTGCCAGCGGGGACAGGGTACTCACCGGGGAGCTGTTTTTT. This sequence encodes CASGDRVLTGELFF.

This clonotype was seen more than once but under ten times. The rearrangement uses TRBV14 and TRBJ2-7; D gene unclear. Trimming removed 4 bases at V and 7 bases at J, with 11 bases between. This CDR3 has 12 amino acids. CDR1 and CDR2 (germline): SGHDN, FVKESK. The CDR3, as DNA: TGTGCCAGCAGCCCCACCAGGTGGGAGCAGTACTTC. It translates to CASSPTRWEQYF.

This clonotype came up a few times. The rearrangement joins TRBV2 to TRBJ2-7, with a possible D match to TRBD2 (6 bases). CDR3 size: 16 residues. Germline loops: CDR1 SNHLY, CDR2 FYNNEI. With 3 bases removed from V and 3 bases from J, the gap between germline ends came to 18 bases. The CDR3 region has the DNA TGTGCCAGCAGTGATCCCGCGGACGGGGGAGACTACGAGCAGTACTTC. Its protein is CASSDPADGGDYEQYF.

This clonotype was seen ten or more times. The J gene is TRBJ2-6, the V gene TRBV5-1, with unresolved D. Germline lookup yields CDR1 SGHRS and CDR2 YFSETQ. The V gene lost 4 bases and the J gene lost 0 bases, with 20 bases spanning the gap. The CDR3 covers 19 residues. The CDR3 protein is CASSHTLRQELSGANVLTF. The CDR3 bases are TGCGCCAGCAGCCATACCCTTCGTCAGGAGCTCTCTGGGGCCAACGTCCTGACTTTC.

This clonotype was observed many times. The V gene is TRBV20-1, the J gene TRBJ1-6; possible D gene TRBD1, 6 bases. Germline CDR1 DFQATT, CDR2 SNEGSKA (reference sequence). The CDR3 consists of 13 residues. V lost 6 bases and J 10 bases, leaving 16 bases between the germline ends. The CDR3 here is CSAVETGLSPLHF. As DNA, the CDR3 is TGCAGTGCAGTGGAAACAGGGTTATCACCCCTCCACTTT.

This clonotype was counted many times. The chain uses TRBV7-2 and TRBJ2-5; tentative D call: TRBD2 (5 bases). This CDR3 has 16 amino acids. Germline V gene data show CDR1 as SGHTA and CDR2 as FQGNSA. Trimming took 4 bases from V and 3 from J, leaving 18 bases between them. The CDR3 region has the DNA TGTGCCAGCAGCTACAACCCCCGTCCGGGGAAAGAGACCCAGTACTTC. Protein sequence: CASSYNPRPGKETQYF.

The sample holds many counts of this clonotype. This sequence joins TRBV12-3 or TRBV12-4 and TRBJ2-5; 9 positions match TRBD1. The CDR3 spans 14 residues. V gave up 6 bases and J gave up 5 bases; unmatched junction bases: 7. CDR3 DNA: TGTGCCAGCAGCCTAGGACAGGGGCACGAGACCCAGTACTTC. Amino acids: CASSLGQGHETQYF.

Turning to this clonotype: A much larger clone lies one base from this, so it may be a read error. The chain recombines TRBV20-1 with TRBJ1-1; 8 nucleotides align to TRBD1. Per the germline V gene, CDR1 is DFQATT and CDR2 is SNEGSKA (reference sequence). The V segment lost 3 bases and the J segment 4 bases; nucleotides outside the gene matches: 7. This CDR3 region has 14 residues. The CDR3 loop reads CSASGDRSTTEAFF. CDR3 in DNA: TGCAGTGCTAGTGGGGACAGGTCGACCACTGAAGCTTTCTTT.

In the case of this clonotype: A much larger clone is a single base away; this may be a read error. CDR3 coding DNA: TGTGCCAGTGACAACATAATGAACACTGAAGCTTTCTTT. This sequence encodes CASDNIMNTEAFF. The chain employs TRBV7-9 and TRBJ1-1; no clear D gene. The CDR3 loop spans 13 amino acids. Looked up from germline, CDR1 is SEHNR and CDR2 is FQNEAQ (reference sequence). Trimming shortened V by 9 bases and J by 0 bases, and 11 bases separated the two germline ends. The full variable domain, rest sourced from reference TRBV7-9 and TRBJ1-1, is DTGVSQNPRHKITKRGQNVTFRCDPISEHNRLYWYRQTLGQGPEFLTYFQNEAQLEKSRLLSDRFSAERPKGSFSTLEIQRTEQGDSAMYLCASDNIMNTEAFFGQGTRLTVV.

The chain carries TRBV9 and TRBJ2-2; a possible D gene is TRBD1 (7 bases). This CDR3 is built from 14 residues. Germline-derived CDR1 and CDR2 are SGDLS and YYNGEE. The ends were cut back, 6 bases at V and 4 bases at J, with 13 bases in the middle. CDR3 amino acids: CASMEGAGTGELFF. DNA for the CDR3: TGTGCCAGCATGGAGGGGGCGGGCACCGGGGAGCTGTTTTTT. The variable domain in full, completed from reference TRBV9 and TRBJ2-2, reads DSGVTQTPKHLITATGQRVTLRCSPRSGDLSVYWYQQSLDQGLQFLIQYYNGEERAKGNILERFSAQQFPDLHSELNLSSLELGDSALYFCASMEGAGTGELFFGEGSRLTVL.

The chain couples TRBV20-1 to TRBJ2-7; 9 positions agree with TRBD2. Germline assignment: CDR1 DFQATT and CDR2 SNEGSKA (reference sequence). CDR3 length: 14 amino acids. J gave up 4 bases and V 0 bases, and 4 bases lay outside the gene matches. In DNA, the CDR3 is TGCAGTGCTAGAGATCGGCGGGAGGGGTACGAGCAGTACTTC. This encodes CSARDRREGYEQYF.